The 18 T cell receptor beta chains below were found in one sample sequenced in a study of T cell clonotyping in hematopoietic cell transplantation. Repertoires were generated with immunoSEQ multiplex PCR, while TCRdb's copy carries only in-frame clones and drops some. The top ten clones hold around 2.1% of a sample with 25,000 to 35,000 clones, around 93% of them seen once. The time point here: recipient sample about 28 days before transplant, after cytoreduction. The sample consisted of peripheral blood mononuclear cells, taken before stem cell transplant. The source is a man between 50 and 59 years old with acute myeloid leukemia. Some clones in this sample may be carry-over from other donors' samples.

This sequence joins TRBV11-2 and TRBJ1-1; a possible D gene is TRBD1 (6 bases). Germline CDR1 and CDR2: SGHAT and FQNNGV. The CDR3 is made up of 14 amino acids. Trimming left V 2 bases short and J 0 bases short, with 7 bases between. The CDR3 is CASSLNRVNTEAFF. The CDR3 coding sequence is TGTGCCAGCAGCTTAAACAGGGTGAACACTGAAGCTTTCTTT.

The V and J genes are TRBV19 and TRBJ1-2; D is perhaps TRBD1 (5 bases). Trimming left V 8 bases short and J 1 base short, with 17 bases between. CDR1 and CDR2 (germline): LNHDA, SQIVND (reference sequence). The CDR3 covers 15 residues. CDR3 coding DNA: TGTGCCAGTCAGTCTTACGCGGGGCTTAACTATGGCTACACCTTC. This codes for CASQSYAGLNYGYTF. Full variable domain (outside the CDR3, taken from reference TRBV19 and TRBJ1-2): DGGITQSPKYLFRKEGQNVTLSCEQNLNHDAMYWYRQDPGQGLRLIYYSQIVNDFQKGDIAEGYSVSREKKESFPLTVTSAQKNPTAFYLCASQSYAGLNYGYTFGSGTRLTVV.

The chain couples TRBV19 to TRBJ2-7; D remains ambiguous. The CDR3 has 13 residues. V lost 5 bases and J 4 bases, leaving 12 bases between the germline ends. Germline-derived CDR1 and CDR2 are LNHDA and SQIVND (reference sequence). The DNA of the CDR3 is TGTGCCAGTAGTCCTCCGGGCCTTTACGAGCAGTACTTC. This encodes CASSPPGLYEQYF.

This rearrangement joins TRBV19 to TRBJ1-4, with no clear D. Looked up from germline, CDR1 is LNHDA and CDR2 is SQIVND (reference sequence). This CDR3 is 13 amino acids long. Trimming cost V 5 bases and J 7 bases, with 11 bases left between them. The CDR3 DNA follows: TGTGCCAGTAGTGACAATACGGGTGAAAAACTGTTTTTT. Amino acids: CASSDNTGEKLFF.

This chain connects TRBV19 to TRBJ1-1; maybe TRBD1 (5 bases). Looked up from germline, CDR1 is LNHDA and CDR2 is SQIVND (reference sequence). The CDR3 covers 15 residues. With 5 bases removed from V and 6 bases from J, the gap between germline ends came to 19 bases. This CDR3 is CASSSRMGVGSEAFF. The CDR3 region has the DNA TGTGCCAGTAGTTCCCGGATGGGGGTGGGCTCTGAAGCTTTCTTT. The whole variable domain, filled in from reference TRBV19 and TRBJ1-1, reads DGGITQSPKYLFRKEGQNVTLSCEQNLNHDAMYWYRQDPGQGLRLIYYSQIVNDFQKGDIAEGYSVSREKKESFPLTVTSAQKNPTAFYLCASSSRMGVGSEAFFGQGTRLTVV.

This chain links TRBV7-2 with TRBJ2-7; possibly TRBD1 or TRBD2 for D (5 bases each). Trimming took 1 base from V and 3 from J, leaving 10 bases between them. Germline V gene data show CDR1 as SGHTA and CDR2 as FQGNSA. CDR3 length equals 14 residues. The CDR3 reads CASSLGGRGYEQYF. The CDR3 bases are TGTGCCAGCAGCTTAGGGGGCCGGGGCTACGAGCAGTACTTC. Using reference TRBV7-2 and TRBJ2-7 for the parts outside the CDR3, the full variable domain is GAGVSQSPSNKVTEKGKDVELRCDPISGHTALYWYRQSLGQGLEFLIYFQGNSAPDKSGLPSDRFSAERTGGSVSTLTIQRTQQEDSAVYLCASSLGGRGYEQYFGPGTRLTVT.

This rearrangement joins TRBV11-2 to TRBJ1-2; unclear D gene. V gave up 1 base and J gave up 4 bases, with 13 bases separating them. Germline CDR1 and CDR2: SGHAT and FQNNGV. The CDR3 is made up of 15 amino acids. CDR3 in DNA: TGTGCCAGCAGCTTAGGTGGCTTCGGAATCTATGGCTACACCTTC. Residues: CASSLGGFGIYGYTF.

The chain employs TRBV19 and TRBJ1-2, with 7 bases lining up with TRBD1. V was clipped by 3 bases and J by 3 bases; unmatched bases: 7. This CDR3 comprises 15 residues. Per the germline V gene, CDR1 is LNHDA and CDR2 is SQIVND (reference sequence). CDR3 in amino acids: CASSMYQGGHYGYTF. DNA of the CDR3: TGTGCCAGTAGTATGTACCAGGGGGGTCACTATGGCTACACCTTC.

This chain connects TRBV7-8 to TRBJ1-6, with unresolved D. In germline, CDR1 is SGHVS, CDR2 FQNEAQ. Trimming left V 5 bases short and J 4 bases short, with 12 bases between. CDR3 length: 15 amino acids. This chain's CDR3 is CASSRSTHYNSPLHF. The DNA of the CDR3 is TGTGCCAGCAGCCGTTCTACACATTATAATTCACCCCTCCACTTT.

The chain recombines TRBV5-1 with TRBJ2-5, with D perhaps given as TRBD1 or TRBD2 (5 bases each). V was trimmed by 5 bases and J by 1 base, leaving 9 bases between them. CDR3 length: 13 residues. CDR1 and CDR2 from the germline V gene are SGHRS and YFSETQ. CDR3 nucleotide sequence: TGCGCCAGCAGTCGGGACGGCCAAGAGACCCAGTACTTC. Its translation: CASSRDGQETQYF.

The chain employs TRBV9 and TRBJ2-3, with 8 bases fitting TRBD2. V trimming: 7 bases; J trimming: 0 bases; junction bases outside the gene matches: 10. CDR3 length equals 16 residues. The germline CDR1 and CDR2 sequences are SGDLS and YYNGEE. CDR3 amino acids: CASPRGPGGSTDTQYF. The CDR3, as DNA: TGTGCCAGCCCCCGCGGGCCGGGGGGGAGCACAGATACGCAGTATTTT. The full variable domain, rest sourced from reference TRBV9 and TRBJ2-3, is DSGVTQTPKHLITATGQRVTLRCSPRSGDLSVYWYQQSLDQGLQFLIQYYNGEERAKGNILERFSAQQFPDLHSELNLSSLELGDSALYFCASPRGPGGSTDTQYFGPGTRLTVL.

The chain has TRBV5-6 and TRBJ2-7; no firm D call. The V gene's germline CDR1 is SGHDT and CDR2 YYEEEE. V was shortened by 0 bases and J by 5 bases, with 12 bases between the two germline ends. The CDR3 covers 14 residues. The CDR3 protein is CASSLVLASDEQYF. The CDR3 DNA reads as TGTGCCAGCAGCTTGGTGTTAGCTTCCGACGAGCAGTACTTC. The full variable domain, completed using reference TRBV5-6 and TRBJ2-7, is DAGVTQSPTHLIKTRGQQVTLRCSPKSGHDTVSWYQQALGQGPQFIFQYYEEEERQRGNFPDRFSGHQFPNYSSELNVNALLLGDSALYLCASSLVLASDEQYFGPGTRLTVT.

The chain employs TRBV7-3 and TRBJ2-5; D gene ambiguous. V was pared by 8 bases and J by 5 bases, with 18 bases between. CDR3 length equals 14 residues. Germline V lookup: CDR1 SGHTA, CDR2 FQGTGA. CDR3 region: CASSPSGIRETQYF. The DNA for the CDR3 is TGTGCCAGCTCCCCAAGTGGGATCCGGGAGACCCAGTACTTC. Full variable domain (rest looked up from reference TRBV7-3 and TRBJ2-5): GAGVSQTPSNKVTEKGKYVELRCDPISGHTALYWYRQSLGQGPEFLIYFQGTGAADDSGLPNDRFFAVRPEGSVSTLKIQRTERGDSAVYLCASSPSGIRETQYFGPGTRLLVL.

The chain has TRBV6-6 and TRBJ1-2; 8 bases map to TRBD1. CDR1 and CDR2 (germline): MNHNY, SVGAGI (reference sequence). There are 13 residues in the CDR3. V shed 5 bases, J shed 5 bases, and the junction held 4 bases outside the gene matches. The chain's CDR3 is CASSPDRGYGYTF. CDR3 bases: TGTGCCAGCAGTCCCGACAGGGGTTATGGCTACACCTTC.

The chain combines TRBV7-9 with TRBJ1-1; D perhaps matches TRBD1 (5 bases). The V end was cut by 1 base, the J end by 1 base, with 16 bases between. This CDR3 has 17 residues. Germline V lookup: CDR1 SEHNR, CDR2 FQNEAQ (reference sequence). CDR3 nucleotide sequence: TGTGCCAGCAGCTTAGGGGACGGGACTGCGGCGAACACTGAAGCTTTCTTT. Its protein is CASSLGDGTAANTEAFF. Full variable domain (remainder filled in from reference TRBV7-9 and TRBJ1-1): DTGVSQNPRHKITKRGQNVTFRCDPISEHNRLYWYRQTLGQGPEFLTYFQNEAQLEKSRLLSDRFSAERPKGSFSTLEIQRTEQGDSAMYLCASSLGDGTAANTEAFFGQGTRLTVV.

In its sample, this clone was seen once. The chain combines TRBV4-1 with TRBJ1-1; weak D call: TRBD1 (5 bases). This CDR3 comprises 14 residues. V lost 2 bases to trimming and J lost 1 base, with 8 bases between them. Germline CDR1 and CDR2: MGHRA and YSYEKL. The CDR3, as DNA: TGCGCCAGCAGCCAACACAGGAAGAACACTGAAGCTTTCTTT. This gives the protein CASSQHRKNTEAFF.

This chain joins TRBV15 and TRBJ1-2, with D possibly being TRBD1 (5 bases). Germline lookup yields CDR1 LNHNV and CDR2 YYDKDF (reference sequence). CDR3 size: 13 residues. Trimming pared 1 base from V and 3 bases from J, leaving 6 bases between. The CDR3 DNA reads TGTGCCACCAGCAGAGTACAGGACTATGGCTACACCTTC. This translates into CATSRVQDYGYTF.

The rearrangement joins TRBV7-9 to TRBJ2-5; D gene unclear. Germline lookup yields CDR1 SEHNR and CDR2 FQNEAQ (reference sequence). Trimming took 4 bases from V and 0 from J, leaving 3 bases between them. This CDR3 contains 12 residues. The CDR3 loop reads CASSWYQETQYF. CDR3 in DNA: TGTGCCAGCAGCTGGTACCAAGAGACCCAGTACTTC.